This entry lists 32 T cell receptor beta chains sequenced from one sample in a study of early T cells in non-severe SARS-CoV-2 infection. TCRdb re-analysed the 5' RACE reads in MiXCR, keeping a single row per CDR3 protein. The table records some 80,000 distinct CDR3 sequences, less than 15% of them present only once. The sample was whole blood. These receptors were obtained from an adult who was a healthcare worker with PCR-confirmed SARS-CoV-2 infection or an uninfected control (not recorded which).

This clonotype has at least ten counts. V gene TRBV2 combines with J gene TRBJ2-7, with D possibly being TRBD2 (6 bases). The CDR3 length is 13 residues. Between the trimmed V and J ends, which lost 6 bases and 6 bases, there was a span of 15 bases. Germline CDR1 is SNHLY and CDR2 is FYNNEI. This CDR3 reads CASSKAASVEQYF. The CDR3 DNA follows: TGTGCCAGCAGCAAAGCGGCTAGCGTCGAGCAGTACTTC.

This clonotype was recorded many times. This chain uses TRBV4-2 with TRBJ1-5, with unresolved D. Germline V CDR1 and CDR2: LGHNA, YNFKEQ. The CDR3 length is 14 residues. Trimming took off 1 base at V and 1 base at J, with 5 bases between the two ends. CDR3 sequence (DNA): TGTGCCAGCAGCCAAGGAAGCAGCAATCAGCCCCAGCATTTT. Amino acid sequence: CASSQGSSNQPQHF.

This clonotype was found a few times. The chain has TRBV15 and TRBJ2-5; 8 nucleotides match TRBD2. Germline CDR1 LNHNV, CDR2 YYDKDF (reference sequence). V was clipped by 1 base and J by 2 bases; unmatched bases: 12. The CDR3 has 18 amino acids. CDR3 region: CATSRVGLLAGVQETQYF. The DNA for the CDR3 is TGTGCCACCAGCAGAGTCGGGCTCCTAGCGGGCGTGCAAGAGACCCAGTACTTC.

The table lists this clonotype with many counts. The J gene is TRBJ2-7, the V gene TRBV20-1, with 15 bases that match TRBD2. V trimming: 0 bases; J trimming: 6 bases; junction bases outside the gene matches: 9. The germline CDR1 and CDR2 sequences are DFQATT and SNEGSKA (reference sequence). CDR3 length: 17 amino acids. CDR3 DNA sequence: TGCAGTGCTAGAGATAGGGGGACTAGCGGGAGGCCCTCCGAGCAGTACTTC. This sequence encodes CSARDRGTSGRPSEQYF.

This clonotype has more than one count but fewer than ten. The chain has TRBV11-3 and TRBJ2-1; unclear D gene. This CDR3 is built from 16 residues. Trimming took 5 bases from V and 1 from J, leaving 15 bases between them. Germline-derived CDR1 and CDR2 are SGHNT and YENEEA. The DNA of the CDR3 is TGTGCCAGCAGCGTCGAGGCGGCAGTGTCCTACAATGAGCAGTTCTTC. This encodes CASSVEAAVSYNEQFF.

This clonotype was found many times. DNA for the CDR3: TGTGCCAGCAGCTTCGCGAGATCACCCCTCCACTTT. Protein sequence: CASSFARSPLHF. The rearrangement links TRBV3-1 to TRBJ1-6; no reliable D call. The CDR3 contains 12 residues. The germline gives CDR1 LGHDT, CDR2 YNNKEL (reference sequence). V gave up 5 bases and J gave up 10 bases, with 9 bases separating them.

V and J are TRBV5-1 and TRBJ2-2, with TRBD1 identical over 7 bases. CDR3 size: 13 residues. Germline-derived CDR1 and CDR2 are SGHRS and YFSETQ. The V gene end was trimmed by 4 bases and the J gene end by 5 bases; junction bases not matched to a gene: 2. CDR3 residues: CASSIQGTGELFF. In nucleotides, the CDR3 is TGCGCCAGCAGCATACAGGGGACCGGGGAGCTGTTTTTT.

Ten or more counts support this clonotype. The gene calls are TRBV28 and TRBJ1-1; possible D gene TRBD1, 5 bases. CDR1 is MDHEN and CDR2 is SYDVKM in the germline V gene. The CDR3 length is 15 residues. V shed 5 bases and J shed 1 base, with 14 bases lying between them. CDR3 amino acids: CASSPSRDGNTEAFF. CDR3 sequence (DNA): TGTGCCAGCAGTCCGTCCCGGGACGGGAACACTGAAGCTTTCTTT.

This clonotype is large. The V and J genes are TRBV7-6 and TRBJ2-7; a weak D match, TRBD1 (6 bases). This CDR3 contains 16 residues. Trimming removed 5 bases from V and 3 bases from J, with 20 bases in between. CDR1 is SGHVS, CDR2 FNYEAQ, per germline. DNA of the CDR3: TGTGCCAGCAGCCCTGGGGGCCCGAGTTTTTTCTACGAGCAGTACTTC. It specifies CASSPGGPSFFYEQYF.

This clonotype was observed a handful of times. CDR3 in DNA: TGTGCCAGCAGCGTATTCTTGGCGGGAGCAGTCTACGAGCAGTACTTC. Translating gives CASSVFLAGAVYEQYF. The rearrangement uses TRBV5-6 and TRBJ2-7; 7 bases line up with TRBD2. The CDR3 is made up of 16 amino acids. From germline, CDR1 is SGHDT and CDR2 YYEEEE. With V trimmed by 4 bases and J by 3 bases, 13 bases remained unmatched.

This clonotype was counted between two and nine times. This rearrangement joins TRBV5-5 to TRBJ2-1, with 10 bases aligning to TRBD2. Trimming cost V 5 bases and J 7 bases; bases outside gene matches: 6. Germline CDR1 SGHKS, CDR2 YYEKEE (reference sequence). The CDR3 is made up of 14 amino acids. The CDR3 sequence is CASSYGLAANEQFF. In DNA form, the CDR3 reads TGTGCCAGCAGTTACGGACTAGCGGCGAATGAGCAGTTCTTC.

This clonotype was counted between two and nine times. V and J are TRBV11-2 and TRBJ2-7; 7 nucleotides match TRBD1. The germline V gene has CDR1 SGHAT and CDR2 FQNNGV. V shed 1 base, J shed 2 bases, and the junction held 5 bases outside the gene matches. The CDR3 spans 15 residues. This CDR3 is CASSLGQGNPYEQYF. In DNA, the CDR3 is TGTGCCAGCAGCTTAGGACAGGGTAACCCCTACGAGCAGTACTTC.

This clonotype was seen many times. The V call is TRBV20-1, the J call TRBJ2-3, with 7 bases lining up with TRBD2. The CDR3 is made up of 15 amino acids. The V gene end was trimmed by 3 bases and the J gene end by 2 bases; junction bases not matched to a gene: 8. CDR1 is DFQATT, CDR2 SNEGSKA, per germline (reference sequence). CDR3 sequence reads: CSASSLAEPTDTQYF. The CDR3 nucleotides read TGCAGTGCTAGTAGTCTAGCGGAGCCCACAGATACGCAGTATTTT.

This chain uses TRBV7-9 with TRBJ2-1; TRBD2 matches 11 bases. The CDR3 extends over 16 amino acids. CDR1 and CDR2 (germline): SEHNR, FQNEAQ (reference sequence). With V trimmed by 4 bases and J by 8 bases, 10 bases remained unmatched. The CDR3 is CASSSPIAGGRDEQFF. CDR3 nucleotide sequence: TGTGCCAGCAGCTCCCCCATAGCGGGAGGGCGGGATGAGCAGTTCTTC. The full variable domain, with the rest looked up from reference TRBV7-9 and TRBJ2-1, is DTGVSQNPRHKITKRGQNVTFRCDPISEHNRLYWYRQTLGQGPEFLTYFQNEAQLEKSRLLSDRFSAERPKGSFSTLEIQRTEQGDSAMYLCASSSPIAGGRDEQFFGPGTRLTVL.

This clonotype was counted a few times. This rearrangement joins TRBV20-1 to TRBJ1-2; no clear D gene. The V end was cut by 6 bases, the J end by 1 base, with 12 bases between. The CDR3 loop spans 13 amino acids. CDR1 is DFQATT, CDR2 SNEGSKA, per germline (reference sequence). The CDR3 DNA sequence: TGCAGTGCCGTCCTGGAACTTAACTATGGCTACACCTTC. Translated, it gives CSAVLELNYGYTF.

The chain recombines TRBV29-1 with TRBJ2-7; 16 bases fit TRBD2. CDR1 SQVTM and CDR2 ANQGSEA come from the germline V gene. V was clipped by 6 bases and J by 7 bases; unmatched bases: 18. The CDR3 consists of 18 residues. In nucleotides, the CDR3 is TGCAGCGTCTCCCCCGGGGGACTAGCGGGAGGGACCCCCAGGGAGCAGTACTTC. Amino acids: CSVSPGGLAGGTPREQYF.

The V gene is TRBV20-1, the J gene TRBJ2-4; 7 bases agree with TRBD2. Germline V gives CDR1 DFQATT, CDR2 SNEGSKA (reference sequence). J lost 6 bases, V lost 5 bases, and 10 bases had no gene match. The length of the CDR3 is 14 residues. The CDR3 sequence: CSARPSLAGNIQYF. The CDR3 DNA reads as TGCAGTGCTCGCCCTTCCTTAGCGGGAAACATTCAGTACTTC.

This clonotype was seen at least ten times. The CDR3 DNA reads TGCGCCAGCAGGATTGGACTAGCGGGTAACTACAATGAGCAGTTCTTC. Translating it yields CASRIGLAGNYNEQFF. This chain joins TRBV5-1 and TRBJ2-1; TRBD2 aligns across 11 bases. The V and J ends lost 5 bases and 3 bases, in that order; junction bases with no gene match: 7. Germline-derived CDR1 and CDR2 are SGHRS and YFSETQ. The CDR3 is 16 amino acids.

This clonotype was seen many times. The genes are TRBV20-1 and TRBJ2-7, with 7 positions matching TRBD1. V gave up 4 bases and J gave up 0 bases; unmatched junction bases: 9. CDR3 length: 15 residues. CDR1 is DFQATT, CDR2 SNEGSKA, per germline (reference sequence). CDR3 bases: TGCAGTGCTACTACAGGGGCCTTAAACTCCTACGAGCAGTACTTC. Amino acids: CSATTGALNSYEQYF.

The sample holds many counts of this clonotype. The chain employs TRBV5-1 and TRBJ2-1; 7 bases map to TRBD1. The CDR3 sequence is 14 residues long. V lost 0 bases to trimming and J lost 9 bases; unmatched junction nucleotides: 6. Germline CDR1 SGHRS, CDR2 YFSETQ. The CDR3 spells CASSLVVGGPEQFF. CDR3 bases: TGCGCCAGCAGCTTGGTCGTAGGGGGCCCTGAGCAGTTCTTC.

This clonotype occurred many times. The chain is built from TRBV6-5 and TRBJ2-1; 8 bases align to TRBD2. Germline loops: CDR1 MNHEY, CDR2 SVGAGI. The CDR3 spans 14 residues. The V segment lost 4 bases and the J segment 4 bases; nucleotides outside the gene matches: 3. The CDR3 loop is CASSSSGPYNEQFF. In DNA, the CDR3 is TGTGCCAGCAGTTCTAGCGGGCCTTACAATGAGCAGTTCTTC.

This clonotype was seen a few times. The chain couples TRBV20-1 to TRBJ1-4; weak D call: TRBD1 (5 bases). This CDR3 comprises 11 residues. Germline CDR1 DFQATT, CDR2 SNEGSKA (reference sequence). V was clipped by 6 bases and J by 8 bases, with 10 bases between them. The CDR3, as DNA: TGCAGTGCCCCCGGGACGGAAAAACTGTTTTTT. This translates into CSAPGTEKLFF.

This sequence joins TRBV2 and TRBJ1-2, with D possibly being TRBD1 (6 bases). Per the germline V gene, CDR1 is SNHLY and CDR2 is FYNNEI. This CDR3 region has 13 residues. The V end was cut by 3 bases, the J end by 8 bases, with 13 bases between. CDR3 sequence reads: CASSEAPGAGYTF. In nucleotides, the CDR3 is TGTGCCAGCAGTGAGGCGCCAGGGGCGGGCTACACCTTC.

V gene TRBV7-9 combines with J gene TRBJ2-2; no firm D call. The CDR3 is made up of 15 amino acids. V was shortened by 5 bases and J by 2 bases, with 12 bases between the two germline ends. Looked up from germline, CDR1 is SEHNR and CDR2 is FQNEAQ (reference sequence). In DNA, the CDR3 is TGTGCCAGCAGCCTATGCCAGACAAACACCGGGGAGCTGTTTTTT. This encodes CASSLCQTNTGELFF.

The table lists this clonotype with many counts. The V and J genes are TRBV29-1 and TRBJ2-1; D might be TRBD1 or TRBD2, each matching 5 bases. The CDR3 totals 16 residues. Germline lookup yields CDR1 SQVTM and CDR2 ANQGSEA. Trimming left V 0 bases short and J 8 bases short, with 20 bases between. As DNA, the CDR3 is TGCAGCGTTGAAGAAGGGGCTAGCCGGTCTGGGGATGAGCAGTTCTTC. Translation: CSVEEGASRSGDEQFF.

This clonotype was picked up a small number of times. The genes are TRBV10-3 and TRBJ2-7; D perhaps matches TRBD1 (6 bases). The CDR3 totals 13 residues. Deletions cut 4 bases from V and 7 bases from J, with 14 bases between. Germline V gene lookup returns CDR1 ENHRY and CDR2 SYGVKD. The CDR3 bases are TGTGCCATCAGTGGATTACAGGGCGGGGAGCAGTACTTC. Amino acids: CAISGLQGGEQYF.

The J gene is TRBJ2-7, the V gene TRBV28, with TRBD2 identical over 8 bases. With 4 bases clipped from V and 2 bases from J, the junction kept 7 bases outside the gene matches. CDR1 MDHEN and CDR2 SYDVKM come from the germline V gene. The CDR3 spans 15 residues. In DNA form, the CDR3 reads TGTGCCAGCAGTTCCATGACTAGCGAGACCTACGAGCAGTACTTC. Amino acids: CASSSMTSETYEQYF. Complete variable domain (other parts from reference TRBV28 and TRBJ2-7): DVKVTQSSRYLVKRTGEKVFLECVQDMDHENMFWYRQDPGLGLRLIYFSYDVKMKEKGDIPEGYSVSREKKERFSLILESASTNQTSMYLCASSSMTSETYEQYFGPGTRLTVT.

This clonotype was seen a few times. The chain has TRBV12-3 or TRBV12-4 and TRBJ2-1; perhaps TRBD2 as D (5 bases). The CDR3 extends over 13 amino acids. The V and J ends lost 7 bases and 8 bases respectively, with 15 bases between them. The CDR3 DNA sequence: TGTGCCAGCACCCAGAGGGAAGGGTATGAGCAGTTCTTC. It encodes CASTQREGYEQFF.

The gene calls are TRBV5-1 and TRBJ1-4, with D maybe TRBD1 (6 bases). The CDR3 is made up of 16 amino acids. Germline V gene lookup returns CDR1 SGHRS and CDR2 YFSETQ. Trimming took off 4 bases at V and 5 bases at J, with 18 bases between the two ends. The CDR3: CASSITLGGLNEKLFF. The CDR3 nucleotides read TGCGCCAGCAGCATAACCTTGGGGGGCCTCAATGAAAAACTGTTTTTT.

In this sample, this clonotype turned up many times. The rearrangement uses TRBV6-6 and TRBJ2-7; TRBD1 agrees at 10 bases. J was trimmed by 7 bases and V by 6 bases; bases with no gene match: 9. The CDR3 has 14 amino acids. The germline V gene encodes CDR1 MNHNY and CDR2 SVGAGI (reference sequence). CDR3 nucleotide sequence: TGTGCCAGCAGCGTGACAGGGGGCCTCGGGGAGCAGTACTTC. Translating gives CASSVTGGLGEQYF.

Of note for this clonotype: The junction shows a germline mismatch at one end, possibly a read error. The rearrangement joins TRBV7-3 to TRBJ2-1; D is possibly TRBD2 (8 bases). Per the germline V gene, CDR1 is SGHTA and CDR2 is FQGTGA. The CDR3 totals 14 residues. CDR3 amino acids: CAGSLTGGGHEQFF. The CDR3 region has the DNA TGTGCCGGCAGCTTAACGGGAGGGGGCCATGAGCAGTTCTTC.

The genes are TRBV10-1 and TRBJ1-1; D gene uncertain. Germline CDR1 reads WNHNN; CDR2 reads SYGVQD (reference sequence). The length of the CDR3 is 14 residues. Trimming took off 5 bases at V and 0 bases at J, with 10 bases between the two ends. Here the CDR3 reads CASSSRWVNTEAFF. CDR3 nucleotide sequence: TGCGCCAGCAGTTCTCGTTGGGTGAACACTGAAGCTTTCTTT.